A selection of T cell receptor beta chains follows, all from one sample in a study of cytomegalovirus exposure and HLA in healthy donors. The assay was immunoSEQ multiplex PCR, and TCRdb's table has in-frame clones only and misses some. In the table there are over 150,000 clones, 75% of which are singletons. The sample consisted of PBMCs. The source of these receptors is a man between 18 and 29 years old in good health and CMV-seronegative. The CDR3 runs from the conserved cysteine through the conserved F or W. Fields, in order: J gene, D gene, V gene, clone size, CDR3 DNA, CDR3 protein. A D gene is named only where the DNA matches it firmly. Rows give clone size only sometimes, using once, few, many, or a class for an expanded clone.

TRBJ2-2 | - | TRBV2 | - | TGTGCCAGCAGTCCCGAAAGAGGGACCGGGGAGCTGTTTTTT | CASSPERGTGELFF
TRBJ2-2 | TRBD2 | TRBV4-1 | - | TGCGCCAGCAGCCAAGTAGCGGGGAACACCGGGGAGCTGTTTTTT | CASSQVAGNTGELFF
TRBJ1-2 | - | TRBV29-1 | - | TGCAGCGTTGGGGGGGTTCTTGGGGGATACTATGGCTACACCTTC | CSVGGVLGGYYGYTF
TRBJ2-1 | - | TRBV11-3 | - | TGTGCCAGCAGCTTAGACTTGGGGGCCCCGGCCAATGAGCAGTTCTTC | CASSLDLGAPANEQFF
TRBJ2-7 | TRBD1 | TRBV7-9 | - | TGTTCCAGCAGCCTCCGGGACAGGGGGCGCCTAAACGAGCAGTACTTC | CSSSLRDRGRLNEQYF
TRBJ2-5 | TRBD2 | TRBV28 | - | TGTGCCAGCAGCCCACCAGGGAGGGGCCGGGAAGAGACCCAGTACTTC | CASSPPGRGREETQYF
TRBJ1-2 | TRBD1 | TRBV5-4 | few | TGTGCCAGCAGCCAACTACGGACAGGGGGCAATGGCTACACCTTC | CASSQLRTGGNGYTF
TRBJ1-5 | - | TRBV6-5 | few | TGTGCCAGCAGTTATTACAGGGACCAGCCCCAGCATTTT | CASSYYRDQPQHF
TRBJ2-7 | TRBD1 | TRBV6-1 | - | TGTGCCAGCAGTGAACAGGGGGCGCGCCACGAGCAGTACTTC | CASSEQGARHEQYF
TRBJ2-1 | TRBD2 | TRBV10-3 | - | TGTGCGATTAGCGGGAGGGCGTCTGAGACCTACAATGAGCAGTTCTTC | CAISGRASETYNEQFF
TRBJ2-1 | TRBD2 | TRBV2 | - | TGTGCCAGCAGTGAGCAAGGGACTAGAACCGATGAGCAGTTCTTC | CASSEQGTRTDEQFF
TRBJ1-1 | - | TRBV7-9 | - | TGTGTCGCGCGGGGAGCAACTGAAGCTTTCTTT | CVARGATEAFF
TRBJ1-1 | - | TRBV12-5 | - | TGTGCTAGTGGTTTGTCAGTCTCCGGGACAGAAGCTTTCTTT | CASGLSVSGTEAFF
TRBJ2-7 | - | TRBV18 | - | TGTGCCAGCTCACCCTCCAGGGACAACGAGCAGTACTTC | CASSPSRDNEQYF
TRBJ2-7 | - | TRBV7-9 | - | TGTGCCAGCAGCTCCAGGGTTTCTGGCGAGCAGTACTTC | CASSSRVSGEQYF
TRBJ2-5 | TRBD2 | TRBV13 | once | TGTGCCAGCAGCAACCGGGACTACCGAAGCGGAGAGACCCAGTACTTC | CASSNRDYRSGETQYF
TRBJ2-5 | - | TRBV6-5 | once | TGTGCCACCCGGGGTTCAGGGGAGTGGGAGACCCAGTACTTC | CATRGSGEWETQYF
TRBJ1-2 | - | TRBV7-9 | - | TGTTCTAGCAGCCCACCGGTGACAGCGGGTGTTGGCTACACCTTC | CSSSPPVTAGVGYTF
TRBJ2-7 | TRBD1 | TRBV6-6 | once | TGTGCCAGCAGTCAACCGACAGGGAGCGAGCAGTACTTC | CASSQPTGSEQYF
TRBJ1-5 | - | TRBV5-6 | - | TGCGCCAGCAGCTTACTGTACAGCAATCAGCCCCAGCATTTT | CASSLLYSNQPQHF
TRBJ2-5 | - | TRBV27 | - | TGTGCCAGCAGTCCTAGCCCGGCAGGGGTCCAAGAGACCCAGTACTTC | CASSPSPAGVQETQYF
TRBJ1-5 | TRBD1 | TRBV11-3 | - | TGTGCCAGCAGCTACCCCCGGGACAGGGCAGAGGATAGCAATCAGCCCCAGCATTTT | CASSYPRDRAEDSNQPQHF
TRBJ1-1 | - | TRBV5-4 | - | TGTGCCAGCAGCTTGGGGGGAGGGACTGAAGCTTTCTTT | CASSLGGGTEAFF
TRBJ1-3 | TRBD1 | TRBV7-9 | - | TGTTCCAGCAGCCCGTGGACAGGGTCGGGAAACACCATATATTTT | CSSSPWTGSGNTIYF
TRBJ2-3 | TRBD1 | TRBV4-1 | - | TGCGCCAGCAGCCAAGATCAAGGACAGGGTAGCACAGATACGCAGTATTTT | CASSQDQGQGSTDTQYF
TRBJ2-1 | - | TRBV10-2 | - | TGCGCCAGCAGTGAGTCGGCCGCGGGCGAGCAGTTCTTC | CASSESAAGEQFF
TRBJ2-1 | - | TRBV7-2 | - | TGTGCCAGCAGCCCCCCCGCCGGGGGAAGGCTTGACAATGAGCAGTTCTTC | CASSPPAGGRLDNEQFF
TRBJ2-1 | TRBD2 | TRBV30 | - | TGTGCCTGGAGCCCTGGGGGAGGGTCGGGGGGTGGGCAGTTCTTC | CAWSPGGGSGGGQFF
TRBJ2-2 | TRBD2 | TRBV9 | - | TGTGCCAGCAGCGTAGTGGCTAGCGGGAACACCGGGGAGCTGTTTTTT | CASSVVASGNTGELFF
TRBJ2-5 | - | TRBV28 | - | TGTGCCAGCAGTACCTTAGGGGAGGGGGGTAGGACCCAAGAGACCCAGTACTTC | CASSTLGEGGRTQETQYF
TRBJ2-1 | - | TRBV5-6 | - | TGTGCCAGCAGCCCTGACTTTAGCTCCTACAATGAGCAGTTCTTC | CASSPDFSSYNEQFF
TRBJ2-7 | TRBD2 | TRBV7-2 | - | TGTGCCAGCAGCAAGACGACTAGCGGTAGCTCCTACGAGCAGTACTTC | CASSKTTSGSSYEQYF
TRBJ2-3 | TRBD2 | TRBV27 | - | TGTGCCAGCAGTTGGACTAGCGCCACAGATACGCAGTATTTT | CASSWTSATDTQYF
TRBJ2-7 | TRBD1 | TRBV18 | - | TGTGCCAGCTCACCTGGACAGGGATCCTACGAGCAGTACTTC | CASSPGQGSYEQYF
TRBJ2-2 | - | TRBV27 | few | TGTGCCACCGCCTCGGGGAACACCGGGGAGCTGTTTTTT | CATASGNTGELFF
TRBJ2-7 | - | TRBV7-2 | - | TGTGCCAGCAGCGTCGGCCTAGCGCTTTCCTACGAGCAGTACTTC | CASSVGLALSYEQYF
TRBJ2-1 | TRBD2 | TRBV4-3 | - | TGCGCCAGCAGCGAAGGCGGGACTAGCAATTACAATGAGCAGTTCTTC | CASSEGGTSNYNEQFF
TRBJ1-2 | TRBD1 | TRBV9 | once | TGTGCCAGCAGCGTGGGACAGGGGGCGCGAGACTATGGCTACACCTTC | CASSVGQGARDYGYTF
TRBJ2-5 | - | TRBV25-1 | - | TGTGCCACCGCGGGCCGGGAGCTTGAGCAGTACTTC | CATAGRELEQYF
TRBJ1-1 | TRBD1 | TRBV27 | - | TGTGCCAGCAGTCTCGACAGGGGAGGGAACACTGAAGCTTTCTTT | CASSLDRGGNTEAFF
TRBJ1-3 | - | TRBV11-2 | - | TGTGCCAGCAGCCCCATGGGGGGGAGAAACACCATATATTTT | CASSPMGGRNTIYF
TRBJ1-1 | TRBD1 | TRBV9 | - | TGTGCCAGCAGCGGCACAGGGGCAGTGTCCACTGAAGCTTTCTTT | CASSGTGAVSTEAFF
TRBJ1-6 | - | TRBV15 | - | TGTGCCACCAGCAGGGGCAGGGAAGAATCACCCCTCCACTTT | CATSRGREESPLHF
TRBJ2-7 | - | TRBV2 | - | TGTGCCAGCAGTCCCGGCCGAGGCGAGCAGTACTTC | CASSPGRGEQYF
TRBJ2-5 | TRBD2 | TRBV10-3 | - | TGTGCCATCAGTGGCCCCGGGCTAGCGGGAGTAGAGACCCAGTACTTC | CAISGPGLAGVETQYF
TRBJ1-1 | - | TRBV4-3 | few | TGCGCCAGCAGCCAAGTTCAGGGCGACACTGAAGCTTTCTTT | CASSQVQGDTEAFF
TRBJ2-3 | - | TRBV27 | - | TGTGCCAGCAGTTTAATGCGGGGCCGCACAGATACGCAGTATTTT | CASSLMRGRTDTQYF
TRBJ1-2 | - | TRBV10-2 | - | TGCGCCAGCAGTGAAGTGGGGCAGGGTGGCTACACCTTC | CASSEVGQGGYTF
TRBJ1-5 | - | TRBV27 | - | TGTGCCAGCAGTTCGTCTGCAGGGGAGAGCAATCAGCCCCAGCATTTT | CASSSSAGESNQPQHF
TRBJ1-6 | - | TRBV2 | once | TGTGCCAGCAGTGAAACCGGGATCACGCGTTCACCCCTCCACTTT | CASSETGITRSPLHF
TRBJ1-3 | TRBD1 | TRBV7-9 | - | TGTGCCAGCAGCCCGAGACAGGGGACGTCGGGAAACACCATATATTTT | CASSPRQGTSGNTIYF
TRBJ2-7 | TRBD2 | TRBV7-9 | - | TGTGCCAGCAGCTTGACTAGCTTACTTTCCGAGCAGTACTTC | CASSLTSLLSEQYF
TRBJ2-7 | - | TRBV27 | - | TGTGCCAGCAGTTTAAGGCTTACTACGGGGCAGTACTTC | CASSLRLTTGQYF
TRBJ1-1 | - | TRBV7-9 | - | TGTGCCAGCAGCTTGTCGGCGGAGAACACTGAAGCTTTCTTT | CASSLSAENTEAFF
TRBJ2-2 | TRBD1 | TRBV10-2 | - | TGCGCCAGCAGTCAACAGGGGGTGGCCGGGGAGCTGTTTTTT | CASSQQGVAGELFF